This T cell receptor beta chain derives from a study of blood T cell repertoires in COVID-19. The wider study: The United States, Italy and Spain were the sources of the acute and convalescent COVID-19 samples. The analysed material was cDNA or gDNA that came from T cells, B-cell-depleted T cells, or PBMCs.

Germline values: CDR1 WSHSY, CDR2 SAAADI. V gave up 6 bases and J gave up 0 bases; unmatched junction bases: 7. The CDR3 spans 16 residues. Original handling: Scientists estimated how many nucleated cells there were by amplifying reference gene primers. TCRdb's copy holds only in-frame clones and misses some; the assay was immunoSEQ multiplex PCR. The D gene and trimming were derived from the DNA, and the V and J assignments and clone size from that table. The sample lists 200,000 to 250,000 clones; approximately 82% were seen once. The source of this sequence is a human donor in a cohort sampled during active COVID-19. V usage is TRBV10-2 and J usage is TRBJ1-3, with 8 bases fitting TRBD1. The sequencing input was peripheral blood. CDR3 bases: TGCGCCAGCAGGCGGACAGGGCCTGGCTCTGGAAACACCATATATTTT. Protein sequence: CASRRTGPGSGNTIYF.